This T cell receptor beta chain is drawn from a study of human T cells and chemical hapten exposure. About the study: Skin of the upper inner arm, about 2 cm by about 2 cm, received 2% DPC for sensitization. Patients were mainly female, each with alopecia areata, totalis or universalis. Whole-study findings and limits: TCRs above 1 in 1000 frequency did not change with DPC sensitization.

TCRdb re-derived calls from the RACE reads in MiXCR, one entry per CDR3 protein. The sample lists some 400,000 distinct CDR3 sequences, 4.5% to 6% occurring once. As to time point: pre-sensitization, week 0. Described treatment: therapeutic diphenylcyclopropenone sensitization with weekly scalp DPC. Alopecia patients between 18 and 70 years old and suitable for DPC were used as donors. This clonotype was picked up many times. Its antigen is currently unknown. There are 16 residues in the CDR3. Germline assignment: CDR1 SNHLY and CDR2 FYNNEI. V was clipped by 8 bases and J by 3 bases, with 23 bases between them.

The chain combines TRBV2 with TRBJ2-7; D is perhaps TRBD1 (6 bases). The receptor was derived from a woman aged 45-65 years with alopecia areata. Some clones in this sample may be carry-over from other donors' samples. The starting material was whole blood, obtained in connection with sensitization to the hapten diphenylcyclopropenone (DPC). Written as DNA, the CDR3 is TGTGCCAGCGCCAGGTCCCTAACAGGGACGGTCTACGAGCAGTACTTC. Protein product: CASARSLTGTVYEQYF.